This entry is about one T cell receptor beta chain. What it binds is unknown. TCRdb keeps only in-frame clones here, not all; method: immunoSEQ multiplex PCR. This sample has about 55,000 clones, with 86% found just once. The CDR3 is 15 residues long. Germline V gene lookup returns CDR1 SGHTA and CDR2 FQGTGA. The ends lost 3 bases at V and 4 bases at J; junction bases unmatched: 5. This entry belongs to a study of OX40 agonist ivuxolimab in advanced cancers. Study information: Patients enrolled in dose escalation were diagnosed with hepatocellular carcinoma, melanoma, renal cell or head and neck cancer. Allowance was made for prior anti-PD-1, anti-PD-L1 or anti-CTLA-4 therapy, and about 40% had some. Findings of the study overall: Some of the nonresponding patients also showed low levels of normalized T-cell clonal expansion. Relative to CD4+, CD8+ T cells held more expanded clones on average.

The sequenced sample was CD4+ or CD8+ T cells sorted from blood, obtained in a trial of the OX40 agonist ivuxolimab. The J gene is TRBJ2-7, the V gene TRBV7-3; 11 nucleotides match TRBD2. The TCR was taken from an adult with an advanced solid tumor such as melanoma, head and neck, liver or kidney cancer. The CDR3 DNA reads TGTGCCAGCAGCTTTGCACTAGCGGGAGTTTACGAGCAGTACTTC. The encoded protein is CASSFALAGVYEQYF.